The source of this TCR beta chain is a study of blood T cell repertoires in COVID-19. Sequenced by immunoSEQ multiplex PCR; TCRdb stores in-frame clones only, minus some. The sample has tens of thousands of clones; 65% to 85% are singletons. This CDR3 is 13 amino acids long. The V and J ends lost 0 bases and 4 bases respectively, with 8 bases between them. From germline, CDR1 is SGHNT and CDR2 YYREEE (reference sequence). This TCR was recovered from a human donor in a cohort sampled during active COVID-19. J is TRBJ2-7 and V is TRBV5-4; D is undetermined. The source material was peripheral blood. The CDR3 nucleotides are TGTGCCAGCAGCTTGGACTATCCTTACGAGCAGTACTTC. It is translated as CASSLDYPYEQYF. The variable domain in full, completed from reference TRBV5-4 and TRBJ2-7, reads ETGVTQSPTHLIKTRGQQVTLRCSSQSGHNTVSWYQQALGQGPQFIFQYYREEENGRGNFPPRFSGLQFPNYSSELNVNALELDDSALYLCASSLDYPYEQYFGPGTRLTVT.